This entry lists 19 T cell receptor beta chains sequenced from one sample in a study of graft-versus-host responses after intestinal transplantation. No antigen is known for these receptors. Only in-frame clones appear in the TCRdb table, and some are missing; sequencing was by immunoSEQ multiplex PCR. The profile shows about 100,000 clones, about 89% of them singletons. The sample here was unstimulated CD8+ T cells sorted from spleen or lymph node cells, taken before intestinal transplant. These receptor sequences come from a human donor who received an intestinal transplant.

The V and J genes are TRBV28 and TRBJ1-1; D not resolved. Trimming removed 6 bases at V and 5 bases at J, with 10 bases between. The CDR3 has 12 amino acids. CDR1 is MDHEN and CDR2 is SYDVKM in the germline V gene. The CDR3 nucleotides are TGTGCCAGCAGCGCCGGAGGTACTGAAGCTTTCTTT. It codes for CASSAGGTEAFF.

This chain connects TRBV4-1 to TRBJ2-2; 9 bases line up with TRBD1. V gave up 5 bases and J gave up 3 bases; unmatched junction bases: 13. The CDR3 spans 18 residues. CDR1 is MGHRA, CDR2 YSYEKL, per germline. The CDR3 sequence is CASSGGQTGGSDTGELFF. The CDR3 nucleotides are TGCGCCAGCAGCGGGGGTCAGACAGGGGGGTCGGACACCGGGGAGCTGTTTTTT.

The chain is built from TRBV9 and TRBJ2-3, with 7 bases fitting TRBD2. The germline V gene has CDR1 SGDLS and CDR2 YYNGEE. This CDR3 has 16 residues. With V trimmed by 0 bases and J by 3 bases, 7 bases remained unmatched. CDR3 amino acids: CASSVARSGMTDTQYF. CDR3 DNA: TGTGCCAGCAGCGTAGCAAGGAGCGGGATGACAGATACGCAGTATTTT.

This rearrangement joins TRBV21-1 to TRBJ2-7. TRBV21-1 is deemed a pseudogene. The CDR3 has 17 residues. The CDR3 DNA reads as TGTGCCAGCAGCAAATTAGGGCGCAGGTTGAGCTCCTACGAGCAGTACTTC. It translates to CASSKLGRRLSSYEQYF.

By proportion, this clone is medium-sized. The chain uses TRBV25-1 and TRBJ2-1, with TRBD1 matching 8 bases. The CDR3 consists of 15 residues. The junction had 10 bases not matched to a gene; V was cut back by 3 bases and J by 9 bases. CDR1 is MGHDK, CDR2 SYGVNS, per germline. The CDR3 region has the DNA TGTGCCAGCAGTGAGCCGGACAGGGAAATCAGTGAGCAGTTCTTC. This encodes CASSEPDREISEQFF.

CDR3 loop: CASSLRDSRDEKLFF. The DNA for the CDR3 is TGTGCCAGCAGCCTTCGGGATTCGAGGGATGAAAAACTGTTTTTT. The V and J genes are TRBV5-4 and TRBJ1-4; D is unclear. Germline CDR1 is SGHNT and CDR2 is YYREEE (reference sequence). The V gene lost 4 bases and the J gene lost 6 bases, with 16 bases spanning the gap. The CDR3 length is 15 residues.

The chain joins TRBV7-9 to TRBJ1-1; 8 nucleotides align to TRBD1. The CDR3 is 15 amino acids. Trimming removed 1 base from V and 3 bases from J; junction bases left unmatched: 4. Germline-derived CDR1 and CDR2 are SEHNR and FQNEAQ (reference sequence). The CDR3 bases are TGTGCCAGCAGCTTAGGGTGGGGACAGGACACTGAAGCTTTCTTT. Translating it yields CASSLGWGQDTEAFF.

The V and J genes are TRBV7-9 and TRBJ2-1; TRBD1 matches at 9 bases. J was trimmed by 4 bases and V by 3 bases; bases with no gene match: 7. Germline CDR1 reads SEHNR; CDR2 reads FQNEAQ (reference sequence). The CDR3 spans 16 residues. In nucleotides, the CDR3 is TGTGCCAGCAGCTTTACCCCCGGGACAGGGTACAATGAGCAGTTCTTC. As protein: CASSFTPGTGYNEQFF.

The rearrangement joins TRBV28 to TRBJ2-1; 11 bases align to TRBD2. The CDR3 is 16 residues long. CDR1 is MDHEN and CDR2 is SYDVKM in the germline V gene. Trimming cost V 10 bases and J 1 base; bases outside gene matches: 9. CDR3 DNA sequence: TGTGCCACAGCGGGACTAGCGGAGAAGTCCTACAATGAGCAGTTCTTC. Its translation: CATAGLAEKSYNEQFF.

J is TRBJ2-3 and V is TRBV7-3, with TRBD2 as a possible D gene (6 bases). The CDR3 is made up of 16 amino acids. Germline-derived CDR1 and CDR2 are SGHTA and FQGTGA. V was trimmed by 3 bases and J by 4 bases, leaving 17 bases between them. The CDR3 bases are TGTGCCAGCAGCTTGGCCTGGACTACGTCGTCAGATACGCAGTATTTT. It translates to CASSLAWTTSSDTQYF.

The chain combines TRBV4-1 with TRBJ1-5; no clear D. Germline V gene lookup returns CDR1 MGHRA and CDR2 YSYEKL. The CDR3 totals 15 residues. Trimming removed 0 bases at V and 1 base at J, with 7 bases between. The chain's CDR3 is CASSQDSLSNQPQHF. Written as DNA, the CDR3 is TGCGCCAGCAGCCAAGATAGCCTCAGCAATCAGCCCCAGCATTTT.

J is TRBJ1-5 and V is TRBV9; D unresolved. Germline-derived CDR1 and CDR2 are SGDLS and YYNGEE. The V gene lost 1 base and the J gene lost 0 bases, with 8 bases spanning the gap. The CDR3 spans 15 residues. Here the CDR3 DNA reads TGTGCCAGCAGCGTATCTTCGCATAGCAATCAGCCCCAGCATTTT. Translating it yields CASSVSSHSNQPQHF.

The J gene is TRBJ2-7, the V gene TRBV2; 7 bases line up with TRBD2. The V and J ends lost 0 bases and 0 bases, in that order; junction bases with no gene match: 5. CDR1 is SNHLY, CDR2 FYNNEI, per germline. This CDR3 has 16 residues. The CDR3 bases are TGTGCCAGCAGTGAAGCGAGCGGGGACTACTCCTACGAGCAGTACTTC. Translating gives CASSEASGDYSYEQYF.

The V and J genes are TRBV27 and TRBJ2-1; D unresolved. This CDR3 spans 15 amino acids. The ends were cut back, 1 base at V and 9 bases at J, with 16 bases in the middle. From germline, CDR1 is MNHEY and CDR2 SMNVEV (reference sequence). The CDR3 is CASSLWREQHREQFF. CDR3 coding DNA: TGTGCCAGCAGTTTATGGCGTGAGCAGCACCGTGAGCAGTTCTTC.

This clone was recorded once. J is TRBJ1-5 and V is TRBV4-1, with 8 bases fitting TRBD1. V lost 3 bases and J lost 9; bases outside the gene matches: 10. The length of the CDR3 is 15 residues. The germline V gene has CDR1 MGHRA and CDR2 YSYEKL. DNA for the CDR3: TGCGCCAGCAGCCATCCCCAGGGGGCCCCCGGGCCCCAGCATTTT. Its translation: CASSHPQGAPGPQHF.

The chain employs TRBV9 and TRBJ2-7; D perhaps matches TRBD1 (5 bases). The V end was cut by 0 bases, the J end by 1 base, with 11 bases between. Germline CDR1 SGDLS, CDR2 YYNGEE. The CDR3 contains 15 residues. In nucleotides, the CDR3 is TGTGCCAGCAGCGTAGAGAGTACAGGTTCCTACGAGCAGTACTTC. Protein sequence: CASSVESTGSYEQYF.

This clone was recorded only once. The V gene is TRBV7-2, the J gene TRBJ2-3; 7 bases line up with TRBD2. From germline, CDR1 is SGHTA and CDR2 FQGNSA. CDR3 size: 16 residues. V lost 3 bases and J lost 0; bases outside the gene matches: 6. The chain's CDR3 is CASSLGRAYSTDTQYF. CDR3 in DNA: TGTGCCAGCAGCTTGGGGAGGGCTTATAGCACAGATACGCAGTATTTT.

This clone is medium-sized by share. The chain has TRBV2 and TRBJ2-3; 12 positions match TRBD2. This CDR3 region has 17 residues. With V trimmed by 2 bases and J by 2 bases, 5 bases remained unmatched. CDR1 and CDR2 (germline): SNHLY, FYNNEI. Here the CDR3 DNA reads TGTGCCAGCAGTGAAACTAGCGGGGGGTCCACCACAGATACGCAGTATTTT. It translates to CASSETSGGSTTDTQYF.

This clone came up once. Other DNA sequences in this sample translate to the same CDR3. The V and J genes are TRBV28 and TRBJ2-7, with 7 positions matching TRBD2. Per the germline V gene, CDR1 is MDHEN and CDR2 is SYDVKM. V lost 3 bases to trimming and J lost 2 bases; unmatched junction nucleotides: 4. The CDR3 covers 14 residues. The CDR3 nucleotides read TGTGCCAGCAGTTTTGGACTAGTAACCTACGAGCAGTACTTC. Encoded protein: CASSFGLVTYEQYF.